This T cell receptor beta chain was found in a study of cytomegalovirus exposure and HLA in healthy donors. Study at large: HLA-typed donors were the source of some 85 million unique TCRs, which an early data release held. Genotyping of more than 300 donors showed that around 85% belonged to the Caucasian-associated ancestry cluster. Study-wide findings and caveats: The number of N-insertions in an Asian-associated ancestry cluster was reportedly below the approximately 700-donor mean in a later analysis.

CDR3 length: 13 residues. V lost 2 bases to trimming and J lost 3 bases, with 10 bases between them. Germline CDR1 is GTSNPN and CDR2 is SVGIG (reference sequence). PCR primers comprised 60 Vbeta and 13 Jbeta primers. As originally analysed: Some 10 million shared chains were among the roughly 80 million unique TCR beta chains that a later analysis counted. Libraries were prepared by immunoSEQ multiplex PCR; TCRdb keeps only in-frame clonotypes and omits some of them. The V and J calls and clone size come from that table; D and trimming were worked out from the DNA. The sample lists 100,000 or so clones; under 80% were seen once. Remarks on this clone: The antigen is undetermined.

The J gene is TRBJ2-5, the V gene TRBV30, with D unclear. The sequence was obtained from a man aged 25-45 years in good health and CMV-seropositive. Specimen: PBMCs. CDR3 sequence reads: CAWSRQAEETQYF. The CDR3 DNA is TGTGCCTGGAGTAGGCAGGCAGAAGAGACCCAGTACTTC.